This TCR beta chain emerged from a study of blood T cell repertoires in COVID-19. About the study: Samples of COVID-19 (acute and convalescent) were obtained from the United States, Italy and Spain.

Categorization into cohorts depended on clinical history that participants reported. Source study methods: Amplification of reference gene primers provided the estimated nucleated cell counts. Only in-frame clones appear in the TCRdb table, and some are missing; sequencing was by immunoSEQ multiplex PCR. That table is the source of V, J and clone size, and D and trimming were worked out from the DNA. The table records fewer than 200,000 clones, around 80% of them present only once. The CDR3 length is 21 residues. V lost 2 bases and J lost 5; bases outside the gene matches: 17. Germline V CDR1 and CDR2: MGHRA, YSYEKL.

The chain joins TRBV4-1 to TRBJ2-2; TRBD2 matches at 13 bases. The sequenced sample consisted of PBMCs or T cells enriched from blood (not recorded which). The TCR comes from a man between 45 and 60 years old who had recovered from COVID-19. The CDR3 bases are TGCGCCAGCAGCCAAACTTGGGGTGGGACTAGCGGGAAAACGGGTACCGGGGAGCTGTTTTTT. Encoded protein: CASSQTWGGTSGKTGTGELFF.